This section outlines one TCR beta chain sequence together with its context. The table came from immunoSEQ multiplex PCR; TCRdb's copy has only in-frame clones and leaves some out. This table holds tens of thousands of clones, roughly 92% found once. The sample originates from a study of OX40 agonist ivuxolimab in advanced cancers. V shed 5 bases and J shed 2 bases, with 12 bases lying between them. CDR3 length: 15 residues. Per germline, CDR1 KGHSH and CDR2 LQKENI. The chain uses TRBV18 and TRBJ2-2, with D perhaps TRBD2 (5 bases). Sequenced material: CD4+ or CD8+ T cells sorted from blood, taken in a trial of the OX40 agonist ivuxolimab. The sequence was collected from an adult with an advanced solid tumor such as melanoma, head and neck, liver or kidney cancer. The CDR3 coding sequence is TGTGCCAGCTCAATCTTCGCGGGCAACACCGGGGAGCTGTTTTTT. Translated, it gives CASSIFAGNTGELFF.